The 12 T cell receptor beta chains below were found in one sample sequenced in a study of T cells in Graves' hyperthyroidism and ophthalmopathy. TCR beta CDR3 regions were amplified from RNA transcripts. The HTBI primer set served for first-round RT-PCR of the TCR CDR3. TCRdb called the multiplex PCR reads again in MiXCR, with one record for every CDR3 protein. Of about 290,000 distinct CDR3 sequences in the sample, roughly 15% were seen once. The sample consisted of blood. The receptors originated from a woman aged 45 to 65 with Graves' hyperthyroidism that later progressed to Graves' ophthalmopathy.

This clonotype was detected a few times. The chain's CDR3 is CASSDKGVNEQFF. CDR3 nucleotides: TGTGCCAGCAGCGATAAAGGAGTCAATGAGCAGTTCTTC. This chain joins TRBV11-2 and TRBJ2-1; no firm D call. Germline CDR1 is SGHAT and CDR2 is FQNNGV. Trimming stripped 5 bases from V and 6 bases from J, with 11 bases between. The CDR3 covers 13 residues.

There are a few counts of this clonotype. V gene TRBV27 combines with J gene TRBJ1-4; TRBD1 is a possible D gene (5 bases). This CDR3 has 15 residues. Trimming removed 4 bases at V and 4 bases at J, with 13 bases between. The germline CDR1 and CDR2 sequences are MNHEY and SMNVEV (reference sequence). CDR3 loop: CASSSRRGFNEKLFF. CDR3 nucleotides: TGTGCCAGCAGTTCCCGGAGGGGCTTTAATGAAAAACTGTTTTTT.

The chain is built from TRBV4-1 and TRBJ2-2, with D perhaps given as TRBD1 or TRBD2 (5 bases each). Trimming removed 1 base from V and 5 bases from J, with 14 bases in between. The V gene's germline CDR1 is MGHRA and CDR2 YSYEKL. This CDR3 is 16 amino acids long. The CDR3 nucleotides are TGCGCCAGCAGCCAAGGGGGGAACAGATGGACCGGGGAGCTGTTTTTT. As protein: CASSQGGNRWTGELFF.

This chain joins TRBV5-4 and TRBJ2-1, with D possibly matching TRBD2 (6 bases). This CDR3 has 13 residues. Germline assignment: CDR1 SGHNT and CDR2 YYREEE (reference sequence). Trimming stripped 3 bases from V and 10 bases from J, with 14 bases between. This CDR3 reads CASSWGLSPEQFF. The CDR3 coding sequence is TGTGCCAGCAGCTGGGGACTCTCCCCCGAGCAGTTCTTC.

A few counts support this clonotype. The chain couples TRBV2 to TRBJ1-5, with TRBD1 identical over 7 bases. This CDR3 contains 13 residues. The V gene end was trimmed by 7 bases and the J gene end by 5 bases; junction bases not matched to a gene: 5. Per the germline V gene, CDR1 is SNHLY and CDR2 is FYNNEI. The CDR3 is CASKGDRDQPQHF. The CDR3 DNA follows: TGTGCCAGCAAGGGGGACAGAGATCAGCCCCAGCATTTT.

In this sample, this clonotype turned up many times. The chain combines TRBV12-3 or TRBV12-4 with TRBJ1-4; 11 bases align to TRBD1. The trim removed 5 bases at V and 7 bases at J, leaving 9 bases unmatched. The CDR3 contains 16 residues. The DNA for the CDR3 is TGTGCCAGCAGTCTCACGAGGACAGGGGGCCCTGAAAAACTGTTTTTT. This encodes CASSLTRTGGPEKLFF.

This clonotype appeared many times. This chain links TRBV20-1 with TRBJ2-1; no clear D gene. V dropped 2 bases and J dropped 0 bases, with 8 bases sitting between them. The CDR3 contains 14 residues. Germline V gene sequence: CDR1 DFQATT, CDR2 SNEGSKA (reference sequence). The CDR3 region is CSARSLVSYNEQFF. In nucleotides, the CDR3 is TGCAGTGCTAGAAGCCTCGTCTCCTACAATGAGCAGTTCTTC.

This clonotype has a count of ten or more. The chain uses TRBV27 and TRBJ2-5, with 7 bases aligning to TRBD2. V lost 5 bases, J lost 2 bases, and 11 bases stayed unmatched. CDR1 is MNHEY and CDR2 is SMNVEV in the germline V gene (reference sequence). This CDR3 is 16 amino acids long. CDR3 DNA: TGTGCCAGCAGTACCCCTAGCGGTCAAGGACAAGAGACCCAGTACTTC. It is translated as CASSTPSGQGQETQYF.

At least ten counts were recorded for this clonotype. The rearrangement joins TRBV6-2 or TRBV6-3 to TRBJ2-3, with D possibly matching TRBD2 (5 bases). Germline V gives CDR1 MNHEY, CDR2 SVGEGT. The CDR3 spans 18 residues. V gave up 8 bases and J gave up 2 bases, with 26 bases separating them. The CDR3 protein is CASASPRGLAATTDTQYF. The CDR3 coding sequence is TGTGCCAGCGCTTCCCCTCGTGGGCTAGCAGCAACCACAGATACGCAGTATTTT.

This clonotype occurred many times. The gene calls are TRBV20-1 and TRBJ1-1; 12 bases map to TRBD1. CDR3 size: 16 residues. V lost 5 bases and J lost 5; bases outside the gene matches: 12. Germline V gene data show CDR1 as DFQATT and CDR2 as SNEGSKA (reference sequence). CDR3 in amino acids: CSAQPGQGAVRTEAFF. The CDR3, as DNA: TGCAGTGCTCAACCGGGACAGGGGGCTGTTAGAACTGAAGCTTTCTTT.

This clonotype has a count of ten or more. Here the CDR3 reads CASFDGSSYEQYF. For the CDR3, the DNA is TGTGCCAGCTTCGACGGGAGCTCCTACGAGCAGTACTTC. V and J are TRBV28 and TRBJ2-7, with D tentatively TRBD2 (6 bases). Per germline, CDR1 MDHEN and CDR2 SYDVKM. This CDR3 has 13 residues. Deletions cut 8 bases from V and 0 bases from J, with 11 bases between.

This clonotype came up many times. CDR3 amino acids: CASSLGLAGEQPQHF. The CDR3 nucleotides read TGTGCCAGCAGTTTAGGGCTGGCAGGGGAACAGCCCCAGCATTTT. The chain carries TRBV28 and TRBJ1-5, with D possibly TRBD1 on 6 matching bases. Trimming left V 2 bases short and J 7 bases short, with 15 bases between. Germline V gene lookup returns CDR1 MDHEN and CDR2 SYDVKM. The CDR3 totals 15 residues.